This T cell receptor (beta chain) emerged from a study of blood T cells in healthy people across ages. The CDR3 sequence is 14 residues long. CDR1 is LGHNA, CDR2 YNFKEQ, per germline. Trimming removed 1 base at V and 6 bases at J, with 13 bases between. This clonotype was seen only a few times. Together with a sample-barcoded 5' primer, a J-beta primer mix was included in a second PCR lasting about 7 to 12 cycles. TCRdb reanalysed the 5' RACE reads using MiXCR and keeps one entry per CDR3 protein. The sample contains 850,000 to 1,100,000 distinct CDR3 sequences, roughly two fifths of which appear only once.

The rearrangement links TRBV4-2 to TRBJ2-7; the D is unclear. The receptor comes from a man between 18 and 35 years old in good health. Sequenced: blood. The CDR3 coding sequence is TGTGCCAGCAGCCAAGGAACGTTTACTCTCGAGCAGTACTTC. It is translated as CASSQGTFTLEQYF.